Listed below are T cell receptor beta chains from one sample, sequenced in a study of human T cells and chemical hapten exposure. TCRdb re-called the RACE reads through MiXCR, storing one row per CDR3 protein. The sample consists of fewer than 350,000 distinct CDR3 sequences, roughly 7.4% of them appearing once. Sequenced here: whole blood, sampled in connection with sensitization to the hapten diphenylcyclopropenone (DPC). The source is a man younger than 35 with alopecia areata. Some clones in this sample may be carry-over from other donors' samples. Each CDR3 is given with its conserved first and last residue. D genes are given only for firm matches. Clone sizes are given selectively: once, few, many, or a class where the clone is expanded.

DNA,CDR3,size,D,V,J
TGTGCCAGCAGCCCCCTGCCGACGGATGGCTACACCTTC,CASSPLPTDGYTF,-,-,TRBV14,TRBJ1-2
TGCGCCAGCAGCCAAGACGCTAGCGGGGGGGCCAGAGAGCAGTACTTC,CASSQDASGGAREQYF,few,TRBD2,TRBV4-3,TRBJ2-7
TGTGCCATCAGCGATACAGGGGACAATGGCTACACCTTC,CAISDTGDNGYTF,many,TRBD1,TRBV10-3,TRBJ1-2
TGTGCCAGCAGCGAGGGACCGGGACAGAATTCACCCCTCCACTTT,CASSEGPGQNSPLHF,-,TRBD1,TRBV7-3,TRBJ1-6
TGTGCCAGCAGTGGGGGACATCTGAGCTCCTATAATTCACCCCTCCACTTT,CASSGGHLSSYNSPLHF,many,-,TRBV2,TRBJ1-6
TGTGCCAGCAGCCAAGTGCTAGCCCCTTACAATGAGCAGTTCTTC,CASSQVLAPYNEQFF,many,-,TRBV3-1,TRBJ2-1
TGTGCCAGCAGCGTAGGCTCCCGCCTGCAATATGGCTACACCTTC,CASSVGSRLQYGYTF,few,-,TRBV9,TRBJ1-2
TGTGCCAGCAGTAAAGACAATGAGCAGTTCTTC,CASSKDNEQFF,-,-,TRBV27,TRBJ2-1
TGCAGCTGTCGACAGGGTGCTGACGAGCAGTACTTC,CSCRQGADEQYF,-,TRBD1,TRBV29-1,TRBJ2-7
TGTGCCAGCAGCTACCCGCTAGTAGCTAGGAGGACTGATGAGCAGTTCTTC,CASSYPLVARRTDEQFF,few,-,TRBV7-9,TRBJ2-1
TGTGCCAGCAGCGGACCGACCTCTGGAAACACCATATATTTT,CASSGPTSGNTIYF,many,-,TRBV12-3/TRBV12-4,TRBJ1-3
TGTGCCAGCAGCCCTCAAGACAGGCTAGGAAAAGAGACCCAGTACTTC,CASSPQDRLGKETQYF,-,-,TRBV9,TRBJ2-5
TGCGCCAGCAGCTTGGGCAACAGGGGAAGCGGCACAGATACGCAGTATTTT,CASSLGNRGSGTDTQYF,few,TRBD1,TRBV5-1,TRBJ2-3
TGCGCCAGCAGCCCCGGGGGGGCCCCAGAGACCCAGTACTTC,CASSPGGAPETQYF,few,TRBD2,TRBV5-1,TRBJ2-5
TGCAGTGCTGGGGCCCGACTTGACATTCAGTTCTTC,CSAGARLDIQFF,-,-,TRBV20-1,TRBJ2-1
TGTGCCAGCAGCTTAGACGGGGGGGAAAAACTGTTTTTT,CASSLDGGEKLFF,few,-,TRBV7-2,TRBJ1-4
TGTGCCAGCAGCCAAGCTAGCGGGGGACTGTACCAAGAGACCCAGTACTTC,CASSQASGGLYQETQYF,few,TRBD2,TRBV4-2,TRBJ2-5
TGCGCCAGCAGCCAAGAGGGGGCAGGTCTTAATTCACCCCTCCACTTT,CASSQEGAGLNSPLHF,many,-,TRBV4-1,TRBJ1-6
TGTGCCAGCAGCTTGGTTCGTCATGGTACGCAGTATTTT,CASSLVRHGTQYF,few,-,TRBV5-6,TRBJ2-3
TGTGCCAGCAGTATCAGGAATTTTAACACCGGGGAGCTGTTTTTT,CASSIRNFNTGELFF,-,-,TRBV12-3/TRBV12-4,TRBJ2-2
TGTGCCACCAGTGATAGGGACACCAGCCAAGAGACCCAGTACTTC,CATSDRDTSQETQYF,few,-,TRBV24-1,TRBJ2-5
TGCAGTGCTAGGGGACAGTTCAAAAGTGCCCGAAACACTGAAGCTTTCTTT,CSARGQFKSARNTEAFF,few,TRBD1,TRBV20-1,TRBJ1-1
TGCGCCAGCAGCCCAGGGGAAGCCTACGAGCAGTACTTC,CASSPGEAYEQYF,few,-,TRBV4-3,TRBJ2-7
TGTGCCAGCAGCTTAAATTCGAGATACACCGGGGAGCTGTTTTTT,CASSLNSRYTGELFF,-,-,TRBV11-1,TRBJ2-2
TGTGCCAGCAGCTTAGATGCGAGGGCTGGGGCCAACGTCCTGACTTTC,CASSLDARAGANVLTF,few,-,TRBV11-3,TRBJ2-6
TGCAGTGCTACTAGGTCCGCCGGTGTTTTGAACACTGAAGCTTTCTTT,CSATRSAGVLNTEAFF,-,-,TRBV20-1,TRBJ1-1
TGTGCCATCAGTGAGTCAGCTAGCGGGACCACAGATACGCAGTATTTT,CAISESASGTTDTQYF,few,TRBD2,TRBV10-3,TRBJ2-3
TGTGCCAGCAGCCACCTGATCGGGACAGACTATTACGAGCAGTACTTC,CASSHLIGTDYYEQYF,many,TRBD1,TRBV4-2,TRBJ2-7
TGTGCCAGCAGCATGCGGACTAGCGGGGTTTATAATGAGCAGTTCTTC,CASSMRTSGVYNEQFF,few,TRBD2,TRBV7-3,TRBJ2-1
TGTGCCAGCAGTCTAAGGAGGGGACCGCGAAATCAGCCCCAGCATTTT,CASSLRRGPRNQPQHF,few,-,TRBV12-3/TRBV12-4,TRBJ1-5
TGTGCCAGCAGCTTAGAGACCGGGACAAAAGATAATTCACCCCTCCACTTT,CASSLETGTKDNSPLHF,few,-,TRBV11-2,TRBJ1-6
TGTGCCAGTAGCGCCGGGGCCAGGAATCAGCCCCAGCATTTT,CASSAGARNQPQHF,many,-,TRBV19,TRBJ1-5
TGTGCCAGCAGCTTATTGGGTACAACTAATGAAAAACTGTTTTTT,CASSLLGTTNEKLFF,-,-,TRBV7-8,TRBJ1-4
TGCGCCAGCAGCCTCCGGGACGGCACCACCGGGGAGCTGTTTTTT,CASSLRDGTTGELFF,-,-,TRBV4-1,TRBJ2-2
TGTGCCAGCGGGTTGGGGACCGGGGAGCTGTTTTTT,CASGLGTGELFF,many,-,TRBV12-3/TRBV12-4,TRBJ2-2
TGTGCCAGCAGCAAAGCAGATACGCAGTATTTT,CASSKADTQYF,many,-,TRBV9,TRBJ2-3
TGCAGTGCTACCACCTCCGCAGGGAACACTAATGAAAAACTGTTTTTT,CSATTSAGNTNEKLFF,-,-,TRBV20-1,TRBJ1-4
TGTGCCAGCATCCCGGGACTAGCGAGCACAGATACGCAGTATTTT,CASIPGLASTDTQYF,few,TRBD2,TRBV14,TRBJ2-3
TGTGCTAGTGATCAAAGGGGGAAACCCTACAATGAGCAGTTCTTC,CASDQRGKPYNEQFF,-,-,TRBV12-5,TRBJ2-1
TGTGCCAGCAACAGGAATGGCAATCAGCCCCAGCATTTT,CASNRNGNQPQHF,few,-,TRBV2,TRBJ1-5
TGTGCCAGCAGCTTAGAATCTTCAGTAGACACAGATACGCAGTATTTT,CASSLESSVDTDTQYF,-,-,TRBV7-9,TRBJ2-3
TGTGCCAGCAGCTCGCCTTACAGGGCGCACAATGAGCAGTTCTTC,CASSSPYRAHNEQFF,-,-,TRBV7-9,TRBJ2-1
TGTGCCAGCAGTGGGGGCGGACCCGACTCTGGGGCCAACGTCCTGACTTTC,CASSGGGPDSGANVLTF,many,-,TRBV2,TRBJ2-6
TGCAGTGCATCCAGGGAGAACACTGAAGCTTTCTTT,CSASRENTEAFF,many,-,TRBV20-1,TRBJ1-1
TGCGCCAGCAGCCAAGCCCTCGCACAGATCTCCTACAATGAGCAGTTCTTC,CASSQALAQISYNEQFF,few,-,TRBV4-3,TRBJ2-1
TGTGCCAGCAGCCCGTATCTCCGCCCTACAGGGGACGGCCAGCCCCAGCATTTT,CASSPYLRPTGDGQPQHF,many,TRBD1,TRBV5-5,TRBJ1-5
TGTGCCAGCAGCCAAGATCGTTACAGGGTTGCCGGGGAGCTGTTTTTT,CASSQDRYRVAGELFF,few,-,TRBV14,TRBJ2-2
TGTGCCAGCAGCTTGGGACTGGAAAACACCGGGGAGCTGTTTTTT,CASSLGLENTGELFF,-,-,TRBV7-3,TRBJ2-2
TGTGCCATCAGTGAGCCACAGATAAACACTGAAGCTTTCTTT,CAISEPQINTEAFF,few,-,TRBV10-3,TRBJ1-1
TGTGCCAGCAGCCAGGCGGGGGTCAGATCACCCCTCCACTTT,CASSQAGVRSPLHF,few,-,TRBV3-1,TRBJ1-6
TGCAGTGCTAGAGAGGTAGCGAGTACTATTTACAATGAGCAGTTCTTC,CSAREVASTIYNEQFF,-,-,TRBV20-1,TRBJ2-1
TGTGCCAGCAGCGTGACGGCCGTGCCAGATACGCAGTATTTT,CASSVTAVPDTQYF,-,-,TRBV9,TRBJ2-3
TGTGCCAGCAGCTCCCCCCAGATTTGGGCCAATGAGCAGTTCTTC,CASSSPQIWANEQFF,many,-,TRBV7-9,TRBJ2-1
TGCGCCAGCAGCCGGGGGCGGTCTACAGGCTCTGGGGCCAACGTCCTGACTTTC,CASSRGRSTGSGANVLTF,-,-,TRBV5-1,TRBJ2-6